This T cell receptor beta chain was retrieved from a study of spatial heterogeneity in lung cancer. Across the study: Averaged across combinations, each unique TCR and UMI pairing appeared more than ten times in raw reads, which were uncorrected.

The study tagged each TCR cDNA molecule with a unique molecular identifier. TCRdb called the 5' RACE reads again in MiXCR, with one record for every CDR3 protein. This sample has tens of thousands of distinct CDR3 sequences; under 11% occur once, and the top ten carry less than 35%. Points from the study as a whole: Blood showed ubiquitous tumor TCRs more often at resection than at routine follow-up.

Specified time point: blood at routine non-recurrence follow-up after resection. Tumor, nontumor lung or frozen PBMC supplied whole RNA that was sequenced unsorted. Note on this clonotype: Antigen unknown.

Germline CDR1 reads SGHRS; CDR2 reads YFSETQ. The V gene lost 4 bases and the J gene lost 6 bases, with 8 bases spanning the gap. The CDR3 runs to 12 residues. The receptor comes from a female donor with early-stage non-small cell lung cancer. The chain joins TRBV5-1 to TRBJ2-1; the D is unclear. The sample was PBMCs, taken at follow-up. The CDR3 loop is CASSPGSNEQFF. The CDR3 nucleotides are TGCGCCAGCAGCCCCGGGTCCAATGAGCAGTTCTTC.